This T cell receptor beta chain was profiled in a study of blood T cell repertoires in COVID-19. Overall study: Samples representing acute and convalescent COVID-19 were sourced from the United States, Italy and Spain. T cells, B-cell-depleted T cells, or PBMCs supplied cDNA or gDNA.

Original analysis: The authors estimated nucleated cell counts from reference gene primer amplification. Sequenced by immunoSEQ multiplex PCR; TCRdb stores in-frame clones only, minus some. That table supplies the V and J calls and clone size; D and trimming were determined from the DNA. The repertoire consists of 200,000 to 300,000 clones, with roughly nine tenths occurring once and the leading ten covering 7.2%. Losses at the gene ends were 2 bases for V and 7 bases for J; bases not matched to a gene: 13. This CDR3 is built from 16 residues. Germline-derived CDR1 and CDR2 are SGHRS and YFSETQ. V is TRBV5-1 and J is TRBJ2-7; TRBD2 agrees at 9 bases. This clonotype was obtained from a man aged 60-69 years who had recovered from COVID-19. The material sequenced was peripheral blood. The CDR3 sequence is CASSFRGGAQDEEQYF. The CDR3 nucleotides are TGCGCCAGCAGCTTCCGCGGGGGGGCCCAAGATGAAGAGCAGTACTTC.